This T cell receptor (beta chain) was identified in a study of blood T cell repertoires in COVID-19. Study as a whole: From the United States, Italy and Spain came samples of acute and convalescent COVID-19. In each case, the material was cDNA or gDNA derived from T cells, B-cell-depleted T cells, or PBMCs.

From germline, CDR1 is MGHRA and CDR2 YSYEKL. With 3 bases clipped from V and 8 bases from J, the junction kept 13 bases outside the gene matches. The CDR3 sequence is 17 residues long. Original data processing: Reference gene primer amplification gave nucleated cell count estimates. Profiled with immunoSEQ multiplex PCR; TCRdb holds only in-frame clones, not every one. D and trimming come from the DNA, and the V and J calls and clone size come from that table. The sample gives more than 300,000 clones, more than 70% of which show up once; about 7% is in the top ten. The Seattle patients, enrolled during active infection, were followed longitudinally. The table lists this clone with a count of one.

The chain recombines TRBV4-1 with TRBJ1-2; 12 positions agree with TRBD1. The TCR originated in a woman in her 70s with COVID-19, enrolled during active disease. Sequenced material: peripheral blood. The DNA of the CDR3 is TGCGCCAGCAGCCACTCAACTCCGGGACAGGGGGCGCGGGGCTACACCTTC. Amino acids: CASSHSTPGQGARGYTF.